Listed below are T cell receptor beta chains from one sample, sequenced in a study of CD8+ T cells in alopecia areata. Only in-frame clones appear in the TCRdb table, and some are missing; sequencing was by immunoSEQ multiplex PCR. This table holds 150,000 or so clones, about three fifths found once. Here the sequenced sample was CD4+ T cells sorted from blood, taken at week 4, from a patient treated with tofacitinib. Source of these receptors: a human donor with alopecia areata. The CDR3 runs from the conserved cysteine through the conserved F or W. A D gene is named only where the DNA matches it firmly. Size is omitted from some rows. Given values are once, few, many or a class for expanded clones.

j_call,clone_size,v_call,d_call,cdr3_nt,cdr3_aa
TRBJ2-7,few,TRBV6-5,NA,TGTGCCAGCAGCTACCTGGGGAACTACGAGCAGTACTTC,CASSYLGNYEQYF
TRBJ1-1,NA,TRBV20-1,NA,TGCAGCATCCCGGGGCGGGACGCTTTCTTT,CSIPGRDAFF
TRBJ2-7,NA,TRBV5-6,TRBD1,TGTGCCAGCAGCTTGGGGGGACAGGGATCGAACGAGCAGTACTTC,CASSLGGQGSNEQYF
TRBJ1-6,NA,TRBV7-2,NA,TGTGCCAGCAGCTTTCAGGGCGCGGTTGGTTCACCCCTCCACTTT,CASSFQGAVGSPLHF
TRBJ2-1,few,TRBV30,TRBD2,TGTGCCTGGAGGCTAGCGGGGGCTCTGGAGCAGTTCTTC,CAWRLAGALEQFF
TRBJ2-5,NA,TRBV30,NA,TGTGCCTGGAGTGTATCAGGGAGAGAGACCCAGTACTTC,CAWSVSGRETQYF
TRBJ2-1,NA,TRBV5-1,TRBD1,TGCGCCAGCAGCCCGGGACAGGGGTTTCCCTACAATGAGCAGTTCTTC,CASSPGQGFPYNEQFF
TRBJ2-7,NA,TRBV7-2,TRBD2,TGTGCCAGCAGCTTAGAGGTCCTAGCGGTGCACTCCTACGAGCAGTACTTC,CASSLEVLAVHSYEQYF
TRBJ1-2,NA,TRBV11-2,NA,TGTGCCAGCAGCTTAGCGGGGTCTGGCTACACCTTC,CASSLAGSGYTF
TRBJ2-6,NA,TRBV29-1,TRBD1,TGCAGCGTTGAATTATTTTCAGGGGGCGGTGGGGCCAACGTCCTGACTTTC,CSVELFSGGGGANVLTF
TRBJ2-1,NA,TRBV5-1,NA,TGCGCCAGCAGCTTGGACCTCAATGAGCAGTTCTTC,CASSLDLNEQFF